This T cell receptor (beta chain) was observed in a study of response to subunit inactivated influenza vaccine (dated by TCRdb to between 2018 and 2020). Notes on the research overall: The study used deep quantitative T cell receptor repertoire profiling to track responses to a trivalent subunit inactivated influenza vaccine. General conclusions and limits of the study: The authors suggested that each seasonal influenza vaccination may recruit only a limited number of new T cells.

The germline V gene (reference sequence) supplies CDR1 SEHNR and CDR2 FQNEAQ. Spanning cysteine to phenylalanine, the CDR3 consists of 15 amino acids. Solely the CDR3 DNA is kept, with 45 bases framed from the first base. The method behind the library was RT-PCR. Sequencer: Illumina HiSeq 2500. Using fastp at Q25 and MiXCR, TCRdb reprocessed the public reads and kept productive beta chains. Entries are consolidated by CDR3 protein sequence, retaining the most common genes and DNA. The sample data list 400,000 to 650,000 distinct CDR3 sequences, and about 7.2% of these were observed just once. Around 13% of the sample is taken by the ten largest. About this clonotype itself: Its target antigen remains unknown. Its ends do not fully match the called genes, so a read error is possible.

Sequencing was performed on PBMCs from blood, taken 23 months after vaccination. This receptor chain uses TRBV7-9 and TRBJ2-6, with the D gene not confidently named. The sequence was collected from a man between 45 and 75 years old who received an inactivated influenza vaccine. Donor details come from another sample of the same person, matched by shared clones. The DNA sequence follows: TGTGCCAGCAGCTTAGGGGCATCTGCGGCCAACGTCCTGACTTTC. It is translated as CASSLGASAANVLTF.